This T cell receptor beta chain derives from a study of early T cells in non-severe SARS-CoV-2 infection. Background on the study: Unsorted whole-blood RNA was sequenced in bulk, leaving chains unpaired.

Study-wide results and limits: The study's VDJdb matching favored anti-spike CD8 responses and missed private and CD4 specificities.

Individual cDNA molecules received unique molecular identifiers. TCRdb recomputed calls from the 5' RACE reads with MiXCR, one row per CDR3 protein. This table holds around 45,000 distinct CDR3 sequences, roughly 7% found once. Deletions cut 0 bases from V and 5 bases from J, with 13 bases between. CDR1 and CDR2 from the germline V gene are SGHRS and YFSETQ. The CDR3 extends over 15 amino acids. There are many counts of this clonotype. Its target is unknown. Sequencing was done on a sample of whole blood. The TCR was taken from an adult who was a healthcare worker with PCR-confirmed SARS-CoV-2 infection or an uninfected control (not recorded which). The chain couples TRBV5-1 to TRBJ2-3, with D perhaps TRBD2 (5 bases). The CDR3 DNA reads as TGCGCCAGCAGCTTGGAGGGAGTAGGAGAAGATACGCAGTATTTT. Amino acid sequence: CASSLEGVGEDTQYF.